Below are 19 T cell receptor beta chains sequenced from a single sample in a study of vaccination and CD4 T cells after COVID-19 (dated by TCRdb to the early 2020s). Libraries were prepared through PCR. The listed sequencing device is Illumina iSeq 100. DNA from cultured CD4+ T cells underwent TCR sequencing with the Oncomine TCR Beta short-read assay at the Johns Hopkins FTIC core. Using fastp at Q25 and MiXCR, TCRdb reprocessed the public reads and kept productive beta chains. Each record represents a unique CDR3 protein, reported with the most common genes and DNA among its rows. Across this sample there are around 16,000 distinct CDR3 sequences, with 50% to 65% seen only once. The ten most abundant clones make up around 16% of the sample. No antigens are known for them. The time point label for this specimen denotes: late sampling 161 to 241 days after vaccination in a few convalescent patients. The treatment or condition label, as the study defines it: approximately 9-day PBMC culture with coronavirus spike peptide pools or control peptides (ViraFEST assay).

The source material was CD4+ T cells from blood, cultured in vitro, sampled about 7 months after SARS-CoV-2 vaccination. These TCRs come from a human donor who had recovered from COVID-19.

V and J are TRBV20-1 and TRBJ1-2; D uncertain. Germline CDR1 DFQATT, CDR2 SNEGSKA (reference sequence). V lost 3 bases and J lost 2, with 10 bases in between. The CDR3 consists of 13 residues. As DNA, the CDR3 is TGCAGTGCTAGTGAGGGAGGGAACTATGGCTACACCTTC. Translating it yields CSASEGGNYGYTF.

The genes are TRBV6-1 and TRBJ2-3; 8 bases agree with TRBD2. This CDR3 contains 15 residues. With 6 bases clipped from V and 0 bases from J, the junction kept 5 bases outside the gene matches. CDR1 MNHNS and CDR2 SASEGT come from the germline V gene. The CDR3 DNA follows: TGTGCCAGCAGAAATAGCGGGGCAAGCACAGATACGCAGTATTTT. It translates to CASRNSGASTDTQYF.

The chain recombines TRBV15 with TRBJ1-2; a weak D match, TRBD1 (6 bases). There are 14 residues in the CDR3. Trimming took off 0 bases at V and 4 bases at J, with 9 bases between the two ends. Germline V CDR1 and CDR2: LNHNV, YYDKDF (reference sequence). The CDR3 nucleotides are TGTGCCACCAGCAGAGACAGGGGCCTCTATGGCTACACCTTC. This gives the protein CATSRDRGLYGYTF.

This chain connects TRBV6-5 to TRBJ1-2; D not resolved. V was clipped by 2 bases and J by 0 bases, with 7 bases between them. The CDR3 sequence is 14 residues long. Germline CDR1 MNHEY, CDR2 SVGAGI. DNA of the CDR3: TGTGCCAGCAGTTACGGAACAGCTAACTATGGCTACACCTTC. Translating it yields CASSYGTANYGYTF.

V and J are TRBV20-1 and TRBJ1-2; D perhaps matches TRBD1 (5 bases). Trimming removed 1 base from V and 4 bases from J, with 13 bases in between. Germline CDR1 is DFQATT and CDR2 is SNEGSKA (reference sequence). The CDR3 extends over 14 amino acids. The CDR3 sequence is CSARGLGGSYGYTF. For the CDR3, the DNA is TGCAGTGCTAGAGGTTTGGGGGGGAGCTATGGCTACACCTTC.

V is TRBV27 and J is TRBJ1-5; D call uncertain. The CDR3 extends over 16 amino acids. Germline lookup yields CDR1 MNHEY and CDR2 SMNVEV (reference sequence). The V end was cut by 2 bases, the J end by 4 bases, with 15 bases between. The CDR3 sequence is CASSLRSSPGNQPQHF. The CDR3 region has the DNA TGTGCCAGCAGTTTAAGGTCCAGCCCCGGGAATCAGCCCCAGCATTTT.

The chain combines TRBV2 with TRBJ1-6; D is possibly TRBD1 (6 bases). V lost 7 bases to trimming and J lost 7 bases, with 14 bases between them. The germline CDR1 and CDR2 sequences are SNHLY and FYNNEI. The CDR3 loop spans 14 amino acids. The CDR3 DNA reads TGTGCCAGCACCAGACAGGCCGGGAATTCACCCCTCCACTTT. Its translation is CASTRQAGNSPLHF.

This clonotype was counted between two and nine times. The CDR3 DNA sequence: TGTGCCAGCAGCGTCGGGCACGGCTATGGCTACACCTTC. Translation gives CASSVGHGYGYTF. This rearrangement joins TRBV7-3 to TRBJ1-2; D remains unclear. The germline V gene has CDR1 SGHTA and CDR2 FQGTGA. This CDR3 is 13 amino acids long. V was cut by 5 bases and J by 4 bases, with 11 bases left in between.

The gene calls are TRBV6-1 and TRBJ2-7; 11 bases line up with TRBD2. The length of the CDR3 is 16 residues. V shed 11 bases and J 0 bases; nucleotides not matched to a gene: 12. The germline gives CDR1 MNHNS, CDR2 SASEGT. The CDR3 DNA reads as TGTGCCTCCCAACAAGACGGGACTAGCGGCTCCTACGAGCAGTACTTC. Translating gives CASQQDGTSGSYEQYF.

This rearrangement joins TRBV20-1 to TRBJ2-1, with 9 bases matching TRBD2. V dropped 6 bases and J dropped 6; count of bases not matched to a gene: 3. CDR1 and CDR2 (germline): DFQATT, SNEGSKA (reference sequence). The CDR3 consists of 12 residues. The CDR3 bases are TGCAGTGCACGGGGACTAGCCAATGAGCAGTTCTTC. This codes for CSARGLANEQFF.

The V and J genes are TRBV20-1 and TRBJ2-1; perhaps TRBD1 as D (6 bases). The germline V and J ends were trimmed by 3 bases and 3 bases, with 15 bases remaining between them. The CDR3 is 15 amino acids. Germline CDR1 is DFQATT and CDR2 is SNEGSKA (reference sequence). CDR3 nucleotide sequence: TGCAGTGCTAGGGAACGACAGGACCGCTACAATGAGCAGTTCTTC. The encoded protein is CSARERQDRYNEQFF.

The V gene is TRBV24-1, the J gene TRBJ2-2; 10 nucleotides align to TRBD2. Germline CDR1 is KGHDR and CDR2 is SFDVKD. The V and J ends lost 0 bases and 5 bases, in that order; junction bases with no gene match: 5. The CDR3 has 17 amino acids. CDR3 bases: TGTGCCACCAGTGATTTGTATAGCGGGAGGTCTACCGGGGAGCTGTTTTTT. It specifies CATSDLYSGRSTGELFF.

V and J are TRBV7-8 and TRBJ2-7; D remains ambiguous. This CDR3 spans 13 amino acids. Between the trimmed V and J ends, which lost 5 bases and 2 bases, there was a span of 10 bases. Germline loops: CDR1 SGHVS, CDR2 FQNEAQ. The CDR3: CASSDLRAYEQYF. DNA of the CDR3: TGTGCCAGCAGCGACCTTAGGGCCTACGAGCAGTACTTC.

The chain uses TRBV7-2 and TRBJ2-1; 8 bases fit TRBD2. Germline loops: CDR1 SGHTA, CDR2 FQGNSA. This CDR3 has 16 amino acids. The V segment lost 7 bases and the J segment 10 bases; nucleotides outside the gene matches: 18. DNA of the CDR3: TGTGCCAGCACCCACAGTGGGGCTAGCGGGTTGTTAGAGCAGTTCTTC. This translates into CASTHSGASGLLEQFF.

The chain couples TRBV18 to TRBJ2-2, with D possibly TRBD1 on 6 matching bases. This CDR3 has 14 amino acids. Per germline, CDR1 KGHSH and CDR2 LQKENI. V was shortened by 5 bases and J by 6 bases, with 13 bases between the two germline ends. The CDR3 loop is CASSKQQGSGELFF. CDR3 DNA sequence: TGTGCCAGCTCAAAACAACAGGGCTCCGGGGAGCTGTTTTTT.

The chain combines TRBV20-1 with TRBJ1-1; D gene unclear. Germline CDR1 and CDR2: DFQATT and SNEGSKA (reference sequence). The CDR3 loop spans 13 amino acids. Trimming pared 2 bases from V and 6 bases from J, leaving 13 bases between. The CDR3 protein is CSARLLQRAEAFF. The CDR3 DNA follows: TGCAGTGCTAGACTCTTACAAAGGGCTGAAGCTTTCTTT.

The rearrangement links TRBV10-3 to TRBJ1-2, with D possibly matching TRBD1 (5 bases). The CDR3 totals 18 residues. The V and J ends lost 3 bases and 2 bases respectively, with 22 bases between them. Germline assignment: CDR1 ENHRY and CDR2 SYGVKD. DNA for the CDR3: TGTGCCATCAGTGAAGTGGATGGGTCCGGGGAGGGGAACTATGGCTACACCTTC. Amino acids: CAISEVDGSGEGNYGYTF.

This clonotype was counted between two and nine times. This chain connects TRBV7-6 to TRBJ2-3, with 7 bases lining up with TRBD2. The germline CDR1 and CDR2 sequences are SGHVS and FNYEAQ. The CDR3 sequence is 16 residues long. V lost 5 bases, J lost 4 bases, and 12 bases stayed unmatched. The CDR3 sequence is CASSPTLAVGADTQYF. The CDR3, as DNA: TGTGCCAGCAGCCCTACGCTAGCGGTCGGGGCAGATACGCAGTATTTT.

The V and J genes are TRBV27 and TRBJ2-7, with 8 positions matching TRBD2. The V segment lost 5 bases and the J segment 1 base; nucleotides outside the gene matches: 13. Germline loops: CDR1 MNHEY, CDR2 SMNVEV (reference sequence). The CDR3 is 17 amino acids. This CDR3 is CASSRGGDLAGSYEQYF. The CDR3 DNA reads TGTGCCAGCAGTCGTGGAGGGGATCTAGCGGGTTCCTACGAGCAGTACTTC.